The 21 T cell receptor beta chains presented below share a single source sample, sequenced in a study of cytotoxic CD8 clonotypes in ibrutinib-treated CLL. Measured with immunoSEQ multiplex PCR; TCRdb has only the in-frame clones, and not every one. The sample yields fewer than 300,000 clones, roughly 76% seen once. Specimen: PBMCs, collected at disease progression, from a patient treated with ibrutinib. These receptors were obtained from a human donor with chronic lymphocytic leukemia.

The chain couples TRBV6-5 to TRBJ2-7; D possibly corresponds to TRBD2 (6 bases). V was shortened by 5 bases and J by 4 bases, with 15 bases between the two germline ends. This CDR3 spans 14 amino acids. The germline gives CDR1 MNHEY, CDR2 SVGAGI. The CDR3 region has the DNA TGTGCCAGCAGTCGGCGGCGGGGCGAGTACGAGCAGTACTTC. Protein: CASSRRRGEYEQYF.

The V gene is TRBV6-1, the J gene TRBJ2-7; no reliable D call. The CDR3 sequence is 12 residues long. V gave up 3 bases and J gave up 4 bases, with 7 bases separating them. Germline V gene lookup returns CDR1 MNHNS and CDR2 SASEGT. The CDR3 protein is CASSEYPYEQYF. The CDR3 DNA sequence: TGTGCCAGCAGTGAGTACCCGTACGAGCAGTACTTC.

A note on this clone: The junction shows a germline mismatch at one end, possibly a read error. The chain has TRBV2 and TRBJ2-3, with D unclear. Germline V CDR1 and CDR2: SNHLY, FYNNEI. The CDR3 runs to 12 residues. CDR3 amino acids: CASSEGRDTQYF. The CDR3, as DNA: TGTGCCAGCAGCGAAGGTCGCGATACGCAGTATTTT.

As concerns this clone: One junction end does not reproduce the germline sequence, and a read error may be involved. The CDR3 DNA reads TGCGCCAGATACAGGGACCTCCCTTTC. This codes for CARYRDLPF. J is TRBJ2-7 and V is TRBV4-1; tentative D call: TRBD1 (6 bases). This CDR3 region has 9 residues. Germline V gives CDR1 MGHRA, CDR2 YSYEKL.

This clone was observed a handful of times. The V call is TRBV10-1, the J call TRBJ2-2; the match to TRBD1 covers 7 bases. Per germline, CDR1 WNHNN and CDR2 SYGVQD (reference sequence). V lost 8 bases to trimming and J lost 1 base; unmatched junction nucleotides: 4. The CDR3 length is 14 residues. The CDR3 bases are TGCGCCAGCTCCGGGACAGTGAACACCGGGGAGCTGTTTTTT. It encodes CASSGTVNTGELFF.

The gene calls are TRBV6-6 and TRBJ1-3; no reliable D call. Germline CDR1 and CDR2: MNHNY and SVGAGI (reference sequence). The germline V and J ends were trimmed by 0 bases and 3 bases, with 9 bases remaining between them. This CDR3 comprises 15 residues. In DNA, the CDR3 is TGTGCCAGCAGTTACTCACAATCGATTGGAAACACCATATATTTT. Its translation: CASSYSQSIGNTIYF.

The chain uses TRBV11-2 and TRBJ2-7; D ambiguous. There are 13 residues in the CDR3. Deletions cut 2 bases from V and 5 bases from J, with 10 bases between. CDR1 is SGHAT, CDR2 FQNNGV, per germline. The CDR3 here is CASSLLESHEQYF. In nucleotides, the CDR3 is TGTGCCAGCAGCTTATTAGAGTCCCACGAGCAGTACTTC. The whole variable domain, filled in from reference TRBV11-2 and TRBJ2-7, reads EAGVAQSPRYKIIEKRQSVAFWCNPISGHATLYWYQQILGQGPKLLIQFQNNGVVDDSQLPKDRFSAERLKGVDSTLKIQPAKLEDSAVYLCASSLLESHEQYFGPGTRLTVT.

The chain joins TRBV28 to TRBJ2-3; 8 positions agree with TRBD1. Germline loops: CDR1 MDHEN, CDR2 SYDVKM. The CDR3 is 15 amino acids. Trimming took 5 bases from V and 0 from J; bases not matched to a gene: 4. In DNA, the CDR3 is TGTGCCAGCAGTCCCCGGACAGGGAGCACAGATACGCAGTATTTT. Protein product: CASSPRTGSTDTQYF.

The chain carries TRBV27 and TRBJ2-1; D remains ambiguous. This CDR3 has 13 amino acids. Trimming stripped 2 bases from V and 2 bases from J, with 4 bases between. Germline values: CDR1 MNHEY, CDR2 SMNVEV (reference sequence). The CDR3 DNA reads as TGTGCCAGCAGTTTAACGACCTACAATGAGCAGTTCTTC. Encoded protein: CASSLTTYNEQFF.

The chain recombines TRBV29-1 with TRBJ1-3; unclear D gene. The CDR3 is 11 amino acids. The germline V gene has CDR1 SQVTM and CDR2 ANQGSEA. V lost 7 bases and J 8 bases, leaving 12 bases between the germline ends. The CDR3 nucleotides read TGCAGCGCCACAGCGGGGTACACCATATATTTT. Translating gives CSATAGYTIYF.

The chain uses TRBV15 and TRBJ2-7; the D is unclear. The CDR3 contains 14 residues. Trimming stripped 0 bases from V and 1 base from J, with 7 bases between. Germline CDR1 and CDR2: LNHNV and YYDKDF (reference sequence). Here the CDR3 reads CATSREQKSYEQYF. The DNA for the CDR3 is TGTGCCACCAGCAGAGAGCAGAAATCCTACGAGCAGTACTTC.

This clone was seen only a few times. The CDR3 loop reads CASSFQGAHLTNTGELFF. CDR3 in DNA: TGTGCCAGCAGCTTTCAGGGGGCGCACCTTACGAACACCGGGGAGCTGTTTTTT. The chain is built from TRBV11-2 and TRBJ2-2, with 8 positions matching TRBD1. The germline V gene encodes CDR1 SGHAT and CDR2 FQNNGV. The V segment lost 3 bases and the J segment 0 bases; nucleotides outside the gene matches: 9. The CDR3 covers 18 residues.

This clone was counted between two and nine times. The CDR3 region is CASSLAQGTYNEQFF. In DNA, the CDR3 is TGTGCCAGCAGCTTAGCCCAGGGAACATACAATGAGCAGTTCTTC. The genes are TRBV7-9 and TRBJ2-1, with D possibly matching TRBD1 (5 bases). V was trimmed by 0 bases and J by 4 bases, leaving 10 bases between them. CDR3 length equals 15 residues. In germline, CDR1 is SEHNR, CDR2 FQNEAQ (reference sequence). Using reference TRBV7-9 and TRBJ2-1 for the parts outside the CDR3, the full variable domain is DTGVSQNPRHKITKRGQNVTFRCDPISEHNRLYWYRQTLGQGPEFLTYFQNEAQLEKSRLLSDRFSAERPKGSFSTLEIQRTEQGDSAMYLCASSLAQGTYNEQFFGPGTRLTVL.

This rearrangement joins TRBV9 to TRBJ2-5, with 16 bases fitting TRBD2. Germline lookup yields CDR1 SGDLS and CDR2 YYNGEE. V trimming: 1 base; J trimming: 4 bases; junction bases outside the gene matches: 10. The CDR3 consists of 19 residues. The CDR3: CASSVSLGLAGGPRETQYF. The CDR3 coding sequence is TGTGCCAGCAGCGTATCCCTGGGACTAGCGGGAGGGCCGAGAGAGACCCAGTACTTC.

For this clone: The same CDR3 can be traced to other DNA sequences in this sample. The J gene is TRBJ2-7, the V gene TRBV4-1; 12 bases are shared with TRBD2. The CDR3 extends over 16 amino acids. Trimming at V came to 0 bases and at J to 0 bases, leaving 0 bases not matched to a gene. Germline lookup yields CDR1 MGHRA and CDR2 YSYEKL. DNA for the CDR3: TGCGCCAGCAGCCAAGAGGGACTAGCGGGCTCCTACGAGCAGTACTTC. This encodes CASSQEGLAGSYEQYF.

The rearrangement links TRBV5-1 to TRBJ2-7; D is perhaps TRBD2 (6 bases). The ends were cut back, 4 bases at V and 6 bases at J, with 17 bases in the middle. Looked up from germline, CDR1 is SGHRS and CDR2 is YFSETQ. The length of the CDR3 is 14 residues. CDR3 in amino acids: CASSPSGTEGEQYF. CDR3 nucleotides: TGCGCCAGCAGCCCGTCCGGGACTGAGGGCGAGCAGTACTTC.

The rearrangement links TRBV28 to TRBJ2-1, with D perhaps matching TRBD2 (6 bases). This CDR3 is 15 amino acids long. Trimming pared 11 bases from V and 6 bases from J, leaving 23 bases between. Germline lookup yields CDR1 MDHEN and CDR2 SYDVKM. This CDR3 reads CAHKLGGREGNEQFF. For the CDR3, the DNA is TGTGCCCATAAATTGGGGGGACGAGAGGGCAATGAGCAGTTCTTC.

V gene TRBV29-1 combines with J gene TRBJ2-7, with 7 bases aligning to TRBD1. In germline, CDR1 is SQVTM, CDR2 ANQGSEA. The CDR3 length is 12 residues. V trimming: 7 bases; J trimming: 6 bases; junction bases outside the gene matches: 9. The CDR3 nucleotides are TGCAGCGAAGAGACAGGGACCGGCGAGCAGTACTTC. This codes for CSEETGTGEQYF.

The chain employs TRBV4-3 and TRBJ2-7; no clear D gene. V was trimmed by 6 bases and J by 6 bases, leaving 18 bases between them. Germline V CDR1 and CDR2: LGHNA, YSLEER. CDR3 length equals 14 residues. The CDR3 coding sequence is TGCGCCAGCAGGAAATCAGCCGCGGCGCCCGAGCAGTACTTC. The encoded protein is CASRKSAAAPEQYF.

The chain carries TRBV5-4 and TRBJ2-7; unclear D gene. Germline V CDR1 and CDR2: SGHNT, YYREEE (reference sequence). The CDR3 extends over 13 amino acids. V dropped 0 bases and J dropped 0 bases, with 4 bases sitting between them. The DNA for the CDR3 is TGTGCCAGCAGCTTGGTTGCCTCCTACGAGCAGTACTTC. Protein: CASSLVASYEQYF. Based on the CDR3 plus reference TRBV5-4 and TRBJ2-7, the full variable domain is ETGVTQSPTHLIKTRGQQVTLRCSSQSGHNTVSWYQQALGQGPQFIFQYYREEENGRGNFPPRFSGLQFPNYSSELNVNALELDDSALYLCASSLVASYEQYFGPGTRLTVT.

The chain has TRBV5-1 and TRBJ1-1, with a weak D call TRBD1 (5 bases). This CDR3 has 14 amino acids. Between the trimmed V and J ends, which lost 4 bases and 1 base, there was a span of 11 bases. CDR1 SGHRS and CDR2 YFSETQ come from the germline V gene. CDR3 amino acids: CASSPGPKNTEAFF. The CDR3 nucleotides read TGCGCCAGCAGCCCGGGACCGAAGAACACTGAAGCTTTCTTT.